One sample yielded the 32 T cell receptor beta chains listed below, sequenced in a study of blood T cell repertoires in COVID-19. Only in-frame clones appear in the TCRdb table, and some are missing; sequencing was by immunoSEQ multiplex PCR. The sample yields 150,000 to 190,000 clones, approximately 81% seen once. The sample comprised peripheral blood. Source of these receptors: a woman aged 60 to 75 with COVID-19, enrolled during active disease.

V is TRBV7-9 and J is TRBJ2-3; TRBD1 agrees at 7 bases. The CDR3 has 16 amino acids. Trimming took 5 bases from V and 3 from J; bases not matched to a gene: 11. Per the germline V gene, CDR1 is SEHNR and CDR2 is FQNEAQ (reference sequence). The CDR3 sequence is CASSQPGQKGTDTQYF. The CDR3, as DNA: TGTGCCAGCAGCCAGCCGGGACAGAAAGGGACAGATACGCAGTATTTT.

This sequence joins TRBV5-1 and TRBJ2-2, with D possibly TRBD1 on 5 matching bases. This CDR3 is 14 amino acids long. V was pared by 2 bases and J by 6 bases, with 11 bases between. Germline V gives CDR1 SGHRS, CDR2 YFSETQ. Here the CDR3 DNA reads TGCGCCAGCAGCTTAGGGGTGGAAGCCGGGGAGCTGTTTTTT. It codes for CASSLGVEAGELFF.

V usage is TRBV3-1 (or the pseudogene TRBV3-2) and J usage is TRBJ1-5, with TRBD1 as a possible D gene (5 bases). Germline lookup yields CDR1 LGHDT and CDR2 YNNKEL (reference sequence). The CDR3 loop spans 16 amino acids. Trimming shortened V by 1 base and J by 0 bases, and 10 bases separated the two germline ends. The CDR3 loop is CASSQGEGYSNQPQHF. CDR3 bases: TGTGCCAGCAGCCAAGGGGAGGGGTATAGCAATCAGCCCCAGCATTTT.

The chain is built from TRBV5-1 and TRBJ2-2; D not certain. The CDR3 runs 16 residues. Germline values: CDR1 SGHRS, CDR2 YFSETQ. Trimming took off 5 bases at V and 0 bases at J, with 14 bases between the two ends. CDR3: CASRVGSVANTGELFF. CDR3 sequence (DNA): TGCGCCAGCAGGGTTGGTTCGGTCGCGAACACCGGGGAGCTGTTTTTT.

The genes are TRBV7-2 and TRBJ2-5, with D possibly matching TRBD2 (5 bases). CDR3 length equals 13 residues. CDR1 is SGHTA and CDR2 is FQGNSA in the germline V gene. V was cut by 5 bases and J by 1 base, with 8 bases left in between. CDR3 bases: TGTGCCAGCAGCCCGGCGGGCCAAGAGACCCAGTACTTC. Protein: CASSPAGQETQYF.

J is TRBJ2-2 and V is TRBV5-1; no clear D gene. Germline CDR1 and CDR2: SGHRS and YFSETQ. The CDR3 contains 16 residues. The V gene lost 0 bases and the J gene lost 3 bases, with 12 bases spanning the gap. The CDR3, as DNA: TGCGCCAGCAGCTTGGCTGGCCGTCGGGACACCGGGGAGCTGTTTTTT. Translating gives CASSLAGRRDTGELFF.

The CDR3 reads CASSSGSMNEQFF. DNA for the CDR3: TGTGCCAGTAGTTCGGGGAGTATGAATGAGCAGTTCTTC. The rearrangement joins TRBV19 to TRBJ2-1; D is perhaps TRBD2 (5 bases). Germline V gene data show CDR1 as LNHDA and CDR2 as SQIVND (reference sequence). Trimming stripped 5 bases from V and 7 bases from J, with 12 bases between. This CDR3 is 13 amino acids long.

This clone came up a few times. This chain connects TRBV5-5 to TRBJ1-5; D not resolved. The CDR3 is 16 amino acids. Between the trimmed V and J ends, which lost 4 bases and 5 bases, there was a span of 19 bases. The V gene's germline CDR1 is SGHKS and CDR2 YYEKEE (reference sequence). The CDR3 is CASSLRRGAVDQPQHF. CDR3 in DNA: TGTGCCAGCAGCCTCAGACGGGGAGCGGTCGATCAGCCCCAGCATTTT.

This chain connects TRBV5-8 to TRBJ1-2; D gene uncertain. Deletions cut 5 bases from V and 2 bases from J, with 4 bases between. Looked up from germline, CDR1 is SGHTS and CDR2 is YDEGEE. The CDR3 covers 11 residues. The CDR3 is CASRQNYGYTF. CDR3 nucleotide sequence: TGTGCCAGCAGACAGAACTATGGCTACACCTTC.

The rearrangement uses TRBV7-6 and TRBJ2-6, with a weak D call TRBD2 (5 bases). Trimming took 5 bases from V and 4 from J, leaving 9 bases between them. CDR1 is SGHVS, CDR2 FNYEAQ, per germline. This CDR3 region has 14 residues. The CDR3 nucleotides read TGTGCCAGCAGCACTAGATCAGGGGCCAACGTCCTGACTTTC. It translates to CASSTRSGANVLTF.

The rearrangement uses TRBV3-1 (or the pseudogene TRBV3-2) and TRBJ1-1; 8 bases match TRBD1. Trimming cost V 6 bases and J 4 bases; bases outside gene matches: 10. The CDR3 contains 15 residues. CDR1 is LGHDT and CDR2 is YNNKEL in the germline V gene (reference sequence). CDR3 nucleotide sequence: TGTGCCAGCAGTCGAGAGACAGGGGCGAGCACTGAAGCTTTCTTT. This codes for CASSRETGASTEAFF.

The chain couples TRBV7-3 to TRBJ2-1; unclear D gene. V shed 5 bases and J shed 4 bases, with 6 bases lying between them. Germline V lookup: CDR1 SGHTA, CDR2 FQGTGA. There are 12 residues in the CDR3. The CDR3 loop is CASSLTYNEQFF. The CDR3 nucleotides read TGTGCCAGCAGCCTGACTTACAATGAGCAGTTCTTC.

The V call is TRBV30, the J call TRBJ1-1; D call uncertain. Germline-derived CDR1 and CDR2 are GTSNPN and SVGIG (reference sequence). V was pared by 1 base and J by 1 base, with 7 bases between. The CDR3 has 13 residues. The DNA for the CDR3 is TGTGCCTGGAGTGAAACAGCGAACACTGAAGCTTTCTTT. This encodes CAWSETANTEAFF.

The sample holds one count of this clone. The chain couples TRBV29-1 to TRBJ2-7; D not certain. From germline, CDR1 is SQVTM and CDR2 ANQGSEA. This CDR3 is built from 11 residues. The ends were cut back, 5 bases at V and 1 base at J, with 6 bases in the middle. CDR3 nucleotide sequence: TGCAGCGTTAGCGTGTCCTACGAGCAGTACTTC. Protein sequence: CSVSVSYEQYF.

This chain joins TRBV11-3 and TRBJ2-1; TRBD2 matches at 8 bases. The trim removed 5 bases at V and 10 bases at J, leaving 13 bases unmatched. Germline CDR1 reads SGHNT; CDR2 reads YENEEA. The CDR3 sequence is 15 residues long. The CDR3 sequence is CASSPGRSGGAEQFF. The CDR3 DNA follows: TGTGCCAGCAGCCCAGGGAGGTCCGGGGGGGCCGAGCAGTTCTTC.

The genes are TRBV29-1 and TRBJ1-2; D may be TRBD1 (6 bases). V lost 2 bases, J lost 8 bases, and 6 bases lay in between. CDR1 is SQVTM, CDR2 ANQGSEA, per germline. The CDR3 loop spans 10 amino acids. The CDR3: CSVERGGYTF. CDR3 sequence (DNA): TGCAGCGTTGAAAGGGGGGGCTACACCTTC.

CDR3 sequence reads: CASSQDRVQETQYF. CDR3 bases: TGTGCCAGCAGCCAAGACAGGGTCCAAGAGACCCAGTACTTC. This rearrangement joins TRBV2 to TRBJ2-5; 7 bases agree with TRBD1. CDR3 length equals 14 residues. Per the germline V gene, CDR1 is SNHLY and CDR2 is FYNNEI. V lost 6 bases to trimming and J lost 1 base; unmatched junction nucleotides: 5.

CDR3 bases: TGCGCCAGCAGCCCTGGACAGATTTCGGAAGCTTTCTTT. Its translation is CASSPGQISEAFF. The chain carries TRBV5-1 and TRBJ1-1, with a possible D match to TRBD1 (6 bases). Looked up from germline, CDR1 is SGHRS and CDR2 is YFSETQ. V lost 4 bases to trimming and J lost 8 bases, with 15 bases between them. This CDR3 is built from 13 residues.

V usage is TRBV27 and J usage is TRBJ1-2; D remains ambiguous. CDR3 size: 15 residues. CDR1 and CDR2 from the germline V gene are MNHEY and SMNVEV (reference sequence). V lost 0 bases and J 2 bases, leaving 10 bases between the germline ends. Written as DNA, the CDR3 is TGTGCCAGCAGTTTATCGGGAGGGTTCAACTATGGCTACACCTTC. Its translation: CASSLSGGFNYGYTF.

This clone was recorded only once. An end of the junction differs from the germline gene, which may be a read error. This sequence joins TRBV7-3 and TRBJ2-2; D remains ambiguous. The CDR3 has 13 residues. Per the germline V gene, CDR1 is SGHTA and CDR2 is FQGTGA. CDR3: CAGSLNPSGELFF. CDR3 nucleotides: TGTGCCGGCAGCTTAAATCCCTCCGGGGAGCTGTTTTTT.

J is TRBJ1-1 and V is TRBV3-1 (or the pseudogene TRBV3-2); D is undetermined. V was shortened by 0 bases and J by 3 bases, with 8 bases between the two germline ends. Germline CDR1 and CDR2: LGHDT and YNNKEL (reference sequence). The CDR3 runs 14 residues. The DNA of the CDR3 is TGTGCCAGCAGCCAAGATATGAGATACACTGAAGCTTTCTTT. Translating gives CASSQDMRYTEAFF.

The J gene is TRBJ2-1, the V gene TRBV5-6, with D possibly being TRBD2 (6 bases). Trimming stripped 0 bases from V and 8 bases from J, with 15 bases between. The germline V gene encodes CDR1 SGHDT and CDR2 YYEEEE. The CDR3 spans 15 residues. The CDR3 sequence: CASSLVRRGRDEQFF. The DNA for the CDR3 is TGTGCCAGCAGCTTGGTTAGGAGGGGTAGGGATGAGCAGTTCTTC.

The chain uses TRBV6-5 and TRBJ1-3; a weak D match, TRBD1 (5 bases). Deletions cut 6 bases from V and 7 bases from J, with 13 bases between. Per the germline V gene, CDR1 is MNHEY and CDR2 is SVGAGI. CDR3 length equals 13 residues. The CDR3 bases are TGTGCCAGCAGCAAGGGGCTAGGCAACACCATATATTTT. Its translation: CASSKGLGNTIYF.

The V and J genes are TRBV19 and TRBJ1-2, with D tentatively TRBD1 (6 bases). There are 14 residues in the CDR3. The V gene lost 0 bases and the J gene lost 11 bases, with 16 bases spanning the gap. The germline CDR1 and CDR2 sequences are LNHDA and SQIVND (reference sequence). Here the CDR3 reads CASSIDWQGKSYTF. CDR3 nucleotides: TGTGCCAGTAGTATAGATTGGCAGGGGAAAAGTTACACCTTC.

This chain connects TRBV2 to TRBJ2-5, with D uncertain. Germline V gives CDR1 SNHLY, CDR2 FYNNEI. The CDR3 has 12 residues. Trimming cost V 7 bases and J 0 bases, with 6 bases left between them. The CDR3 sequence is CASTPYQETQYF. The CDR3 DNA follows: TGTGCCAGCACCCCGTACCAAGAGACCCAGTACTTC.

V gene TRBV29-1 combines with J gene TRBJ1-2; D is ambiguous. This CDR3 spans 13 amino acids. Germline-derived CDR1 and CDR2 are SQVTM and ANQGSEA. V lost 0 bases, J lost 5 bases, and 10 bases lay in between. The CDR3 region is CSVEDRGTYGYTF. The CDR3 DNA reads as TGCAGCGTTGAAGACCGGGGAACATATGGCTACACCTTC.

This chain uses TRBV11-2 with TRBJ1-3; 7 positions match TRBD1. The CDR3 is made up of 15 amino acids. Germline assignment: CDR1 SGHAT and CDR2 FQNNGV. The V gene end was trimmed by 4 bases and the J gene end by 1 base; junction bases not matched to a gene: 4. CDR3 protein: CASSSVTGSGNTIYF. The CDR3 bases are TGTGCCAGCAGCTCGGTGACAGGGTCTGGAAACACCATATATTTT.

In this sample, this clone turned up once. The same CDR3 arises from other DNA sequences in this sample as well. The V call is TRBV30, the J call TRBJ1-5; TRBD1 is a possible D gene (6 bases). Germline-derived CDR1 and CDR2 are GTSNPN and SVGIG (reference sequence). Trimming took 5 bases from V and 3 from J, leaving 11 bases between them. The CDR3 has 13 amino acids. The CDR3: CAWSSGDNQPQHF. The CDR3 DNA reads TGTGCCTGGTCCTCAGGGGACAATCAGCCCCAGCATTTT.

The J gene is TRBJ1-6, the V gene TRBV5-1; possibly TRBD1 for D (5 bases). The CDR3 covers 15 residues. Trimming removed 0 bases at V and 2 bases at J, with 6 bases between. Germline loops: CDR1 SGHRS, CDR2 YFSETQ. The CDR3 loop is CASSLEQAYNSPLHF. The DNA for the CDR3 is TGCGCCAGCAGCTTGGAACAGGCCTATAATTCACCCCTCCACTTT.

The genes are TRBV9 and TRBJ2-2, with 10 bases matching TRBD2. Germline lookup yields CDR1 SGDLS and CDR2 YYNGEE. V was pared by 2 bases and J by 3 bases, with 1 base of the junction left unmatched. The CDR3 runs 15 residues. Written as DNA, the CDR3 is TGTGCCAGCAGCGTTAGCGGGGGGTACACCGGGGAGCTGTTTTTT. Protein sequence: CASSVSGGYTGELFF.

The chain links TRBV3-1 (or the pseudogene TRBV3-2) to TRBJ2-5; TRBD2 is a possible D gene (7 bases). The CDR3 is 17 amino acids. Per germline, CDR1 LGHDT and CDR2 YNNKEL (reference sequence). V dropped 1 base and J dropped 4 bases, with 19 bases sitting between them. CDR3 nucleotides: TGTGCCAGCAGCCAAGGGAAGGGGGGGCGAGACTCAGAGACCCAGTACTTC. It is translated as CASSQGKGGRDSETQYF.

CDR3 in amino acids: CSVAHRQDGTGELFF. In DNA form, the CDR3 reads TGCAGCGTCGCCCACCGACAGGACGGAACCGGGGAGCTGTTTTTT. The chain links TRBV29-1 to TRBJ2-2, with D perhaps matching TRBD1 (6 bases). This CDR3 has 15 residues. From germline, CDR1 is SQVTM and CDR2 ANQGSEA. Trimming removed 6 bases from V and 5 bases from J, with 19 bases in between.